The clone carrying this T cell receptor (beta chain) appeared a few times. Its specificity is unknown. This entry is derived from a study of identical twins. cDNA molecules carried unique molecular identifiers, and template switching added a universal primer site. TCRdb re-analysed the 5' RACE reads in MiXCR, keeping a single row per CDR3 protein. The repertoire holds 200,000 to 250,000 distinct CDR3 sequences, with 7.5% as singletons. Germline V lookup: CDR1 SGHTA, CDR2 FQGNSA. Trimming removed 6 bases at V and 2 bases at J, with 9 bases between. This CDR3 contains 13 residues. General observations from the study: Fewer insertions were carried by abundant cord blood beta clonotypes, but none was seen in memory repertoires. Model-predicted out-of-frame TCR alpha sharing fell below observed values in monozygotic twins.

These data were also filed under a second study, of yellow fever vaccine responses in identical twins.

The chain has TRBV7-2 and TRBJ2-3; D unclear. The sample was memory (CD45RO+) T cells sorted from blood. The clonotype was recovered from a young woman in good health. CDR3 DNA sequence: TGTGCCAGCAGTTTAAACCCCACAGATACGCAGTATTTT. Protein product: CASSLNPTDTQYF.